A single sample gave rise to the 4 T cell receptor beta chains below, sequenced in a study of T cells in Graves' hyperthyroidism and ophthalmopathy. Amplified TCR beta CDR3 regions derived from RNA transcripts. HTBI primers were used for first-round RT-PCR of the TCR CDR3. MiXCR, applied by TCRdb to the multiplex PCR reads, yields one record per CDR3 protein. The profile shows hundreds of thousands of distinct CDR3 sequences, 38% of them singletons. Sequencing was done on a sample of blood. These receptors originate from a man between 18 and 29 years old with Graves' hyperthyroidism.

The table lists this clonotype with many counts. This chain links TRBV19 with TRBJ1-5, with D possibly matching TRBD1 (5 bases). The V end was cut by 6 bases, the J end by 5 bases, with 14 bases between. The CDR3 length is 14 residues. Germline-derived CDR1 and CDR2 are LNHDA and SQIVND (reference sequence). As DNA, the CDR3 is TGTGCCAGTAGGCCGGGACGCTATGATCAGCCCCAGCATTTT. It is translated as CASRPGRYDQPQHF.

This clonotype has a handful of counts. V usage is TRBV5-4 and J usage is TRBJ2-7; 9 nucleotides match TRBD1. Unmatched junction bases numbered 12, after V lost 4 bases and J lost 7 bases. CDR1 and CDR2 from the germline V gene are SGHNT and YYREEE (reference sequence). The CDR3 sequence is 15 residues long. This chain's CDR3 is CASSNTGTGQEEQYF. The CDR3 DNA sequence: TGTGCCAGCAGCAATACCGGGACAGGGCAGGAAGAGCAGTACTTC.

The rearrangement links TRBV6-4 to TRBJ2-5, with D perhaps being TRBD1 or TRBD2 (6 bases each). CDR1 and CDR2 from the germline V gene are MRHNA and SNTAGT. V lost 7 bases and J 5 bases, leaving 20 bases between the germline ends. The length of the CDR3 is 15 residues. DNA of the CDR3: TGTGCCAGCATATACGACAGGAGGGTTGGCGAGACCCAGTACTTC. The encoded protein is CASIYDRRVGETQYF.

This clonotype was detected many times. V is TRBV20-1 and J is TRBJ1-1; 7 nucleotides match TRBD1. The CDR3 runs to 12 residues. Germline V CDR1 and CDR2: DFQATT, SNEGSKA (reference sequence). V lost 6 bases and J lost 6; bases outside the gene matches: 7. The CDR3 protein is CSAIRQGPEAFF. The CDR3 bases are TGCAGTGCCATCCGACAGGGCCCTGAAGCTTTCTTT.